Below are 5 T cell receptor beta chains sequenced from a single sample in a study of response to subunit inactivated influenza vaccine. TCRdb re-called the RT-PCR reads through MiXCR, storing one row per CDR3 protein. The table includes around 470,000 distinct CDR3 sequences, around 7.7% detected once. This specimen was PBMCs from blood, taken around 2 years after vaccination. The receptors shown here come from a man aged 45 to 70 who received an inactivated influenza vaccine.

V usage is TRBV7-2 and J usage is TRBJ2-3; 8 bases agree with TRBD2. Trimming cost V 1 base and J 4 bases; bases outside gene matches: 7. The germline V gene has CDR1 SGHTA and CDR2 FQGNSA. The CDR3 consists of 16 residues. CDR3 sequence reads: CASSLVGLGGADTQYF. In DNA, the CDR3 is TGTGCCAGCAGCTTAGTGGGCCTCGGGGGGGCAGATACGCAGTATTTT.

This rearrangement joins TRBV14 to TRBJ1-1, with D possibly matching TRBD1 (6 bases). Trimming removed 0 bases from V and 5 bases from J, with 13 bases in between. The CDR3 consists of 15 residues. Germline V gene lookup returns CDR1 SGHDN and CDR2 FVKESK. The CDR3 nucleotides are TGTGCCAGCAGCCAAGATGCAGGGGCTTGGACTGAAGCTTTCTTT. It encodes CASSQDAGAWTEAFF.

This clonotype was recorded at least ten times. The J gene is TRBJ2-7, the V gene TRBV5-1, with D possibly TRBD2 on 7 matching bases. Germline values: CDR1 SGHRS, CDR2 YFSETQ. V was cut by 0 bases and J by 6 bases, with 13 bases left in between. The CDR3 extends over 14 amino acids. Here the CDR3 DNA reads TGCGCCAGCAGCTTGGAGGGGGGGCCCCTCGAGCAGTACTTC. Its protein product is CASSLEGGPLEQYF.

The chain joins TRBV28 to TRBJ1-2; D remains unclear. Per germline, CDR1 MDHEN and CDR2 SYDVKM. V was shortened by 0 bases and J by 6 bases, with 8 bases between the two germline ends. The CDR3 is 13 residues long. CDR3 region: CASSLWLGHGYTF. The CDR3 DNA is TGTGCCAGCAGTTTATGGCTCGGACATGGCTACACCTTC.

This clonotype was counted ten times or more. The chain employs TRBV6-1 and TRBJ2-7; perhaps TRBD1 as D (6 bases). The CDR3 extends over 14 amino acids. Trimming stripped 6 bases from V and 3 bases from J, with 15 bases between. Germline assignment: CDR1 MNHNS and CDR2 SASEGT. The DNA of the CDR3 is TGTGCCAGCAGACAACAAACAGGGTACTACGAGCAGTACTTC. It yields the protein CASRQQTGYYEQYF.